The source of this T cell receptor beta chain is a study of post-analysis software for immune sequencing data. About the research overall: Both relapsing-remitting and secondary progressive multiple sclerosis featured among the disease courses, as did progressive-relapsing multiple sclerosis. Study-level points and caveats: The study found significantly lower normalized Chao1 diversity in multiple sclerosis patients than in controls. The authors found that F measure strongly co-clustered same-batch samples. The five TRBV segments detected at higher frequency in patients than in controls included TRBV5-6, TRBV5-1 and TRBV20-1.

This CDR3 comprises 16 residues. Germline V gene lookup returns CDR1 MNHEY and CDR2 SMNVEV (reference sequence). Trimming took 5 bases from V and 7 from J; bases not matched to a gene: 13. TCR beta libraries were prepared from cDNA with unique molecular identifiers. Around 500,000 cDNA molecules were obtained per 1 to 10 million input T cells. TCRdb reprocessed the PCR reads via MiXCR and lists one record per CDR3 protein. The sample carries some 240,000 distinct CDR3 sequences, 30% to 45% recorded once. Turning to this clonotype: The target antigen is unknown. A clone one base away is much larger, so this may be a read error.

The rearrangement joins TRBV27 to TRBJ2-7; the match to TRBD1 covers 11 bases. The specimen was blood. This TCR was sampled from a girl aged 10-17 years with multiple sclerosis. CDR3 region: CASSPRTGGAYNEQYF. In nucleotides, the CDR3 is TGTGCCAGCAGTCCCAGGACAGGGGGCGCCTACAATGAGCAGTACTTC.